The source of this T cell receptor beta chain is a study of early T cells in non-severe SARS-CoV-2 infection. Study as a whole: Bulk RNA from unsorted whole blood was sequenced; chains were unpaired. Overall study findings and caveats: VDJdb-based matching was biased toward anti-spike CD8 responses and missed private and CD4 specificities.

Turning to this clonotype: Its antigen is still unknown.

Individual cDNA molecules were tagged with unique molecular identifiers, the study reported. Via MiXCR, TCRdb re-called the 5' RACE reads, giving one row per CDR3 protein. The data show fewer than 75,000 distinct CDR3 sequences, 18% seen once. The CDR3 loop spans 15 amino acids. Germline values: CDR1 MGHRA, CDR2 YSYEKL. The V end lost 4 bases, the J end lost 0 bases, and 11 bases lay between the germline ends. The sample was whole blood, taken at baseline. The source is an adult who was a healthcare worker with PCR-confirmed SARS-CoV-2 infection or an uninfected control (not recorded which). This chain links TRBV4-1 with TRBJ2-3, with D maybe TRBD2 (5 bases). As DNA, the CDR3 is TGCGCCAGCAGCCGAGAGCGGAAAAGCACAGATACGCAGTATTTT. Its translation is CASSRERKSTDTQYF.